This TCR beta chain comes out of a study of blood T cell repertoires in COVID-19 (dated by TCRdb to the early 2020s). With regard to the full study: Collaborator samples came from the United States, Italy and Spain and covered acute and convalescent phases of COVID-19. The prospective study material was composed of cDNA or gDNA derived from T cells, B-cell-depleted T cells, or PBMCs. The dataset comprised deeply sampled blood TCRbeta repertoires from subjects exposed to, actively infected with, or recovered from COVID-19. The repertoires were made available in a free public database intended to serve as a resource for research on the immune response to SARS-CoV-2. The samples were drawn from the first 160 participants of the ongoing ImmuneRACE study and from over a thousand subjects provided by 6 global collaborators. A de-identified subject ID, COVID-19 status, age in years and sex were almost always included in the sample metadata. HLA class I and class II types, where available, came from metadata supplied by the sample provider rather than from assay-based typing. Broad study findings and their caveats: How much clinical and demographic metadata was included differed by source and by participant, and the metadata was provided uncurated.

Note on this clone: Its antigen has not been determined. No base quality values were provided; no much bigger clone lies one nucleotide off.

From its cysteine to its phenylalanine, the CDR3 spans 15 amino acids. Only the CDR3 region is kept as DNA, spanning 45 bases read in frame from base 1. The V end gives up 4 bases and the J end 5 bases, leaving 10 bases in the junction not matched to a gene. CDR1 and CDR2, per the germline V gene, are SGHRS and YFSETQ. TCRbeta CDR3 regions were amplified from genomic DNA using the immunoSEQ Assay, a bias-controlled multiplex PCR. The study's own analysis went as follows. The number of nucleated cells in each sample was estimated from the amplification of reference gene primers within the assay. To quantify the absolute abundance of each unique TCRbeta CDR3 rearrangement, sequence reads were collapsed and filtered. Productive Simpson clonality was computed per sample as the square root of Simpson's diversity index over productive rearrangements. TCRdb took this table from immuneACCESS and kept in-frame rearrangements with V and J called. Such tables lack part of the clones; where checked against another copy, unresolved V genes explain under half of the gap, and the rest is unexplained. That table supplies the V and J calls and clone size; D and trimming were determined from the DNA. The sample table holds 230,000 or so clones, of which roughly 82% were seen once. The ten largest clones represent around 1.5% of the sample.

Another Seattle source contributed samples from volunteer blood donors who had recovered from COVID-19. Collaborating institutions collected whole blood in K2EDTA tubes following their own protocols. For TCRbeta analysis, collaborators shipped samples as frozen whole blood, isolated PBMCs, or DNA extracted from either of those sample types. The V and J genes are TRBV5-1 and TRBJ2-3; 7 nucleotides in the junction match TRBD1. The material sequenced was peripheral blood. The TCR sequence derives from a middle-aged woman who had recovered from COVID-19. CDR3 loop: CASSGTGATKDTQYF. The nucleotides read TGCGCCAGCAGCGGAACAGGGGCGACAAAAGATACGCAGTATTTT.